This T cell receptor beta chain emerged from a study of cytomegalovirus exposure and HLA in healthy donors. The wider study: An early release of data contained roughly 90 million unique TCRs, which came from HLA-typed donors. Points from the study as a whole: Sequencing depth across donors, presence/absence analyses assumed, was roughly uniform. Reports showed the classifier diagnosing cytomegalovirus status with high specificity and sensitivity. Researchers reported from a later analysis that most CMV-associated TCR beta chains appeared HLA-restricted.

Details on this clone: Its matching antigen is unknown.

Germline V lookup: CDR1 ENHRY, CDR2 SYGVKD. V lost 2 bases and J lost 5, with 15 bases in between. The CDR3 spans 15 residues. The PCR contained 60 Vbeta and 13 Jbeta primers. Clones were sequenced by immunoSEQ multiplex PCR, and TCRdb holds only the in-frame ones, with some missing. The specimen's table records under 200,000 clones. The chain carries TRBV10-3 and TRBJ1-1, with a weak D call TRBD1 (6 bases). This sequence originates from a young woman in good health and CMV-seropositive. The sequenced sample was PBMCs. The CDR3 here is CAISEIQGGRTEAFF. CDR3 sequence (DNA): TGTGCCATCAGTGAGATACAGGGCGGGAGAACTGAAGCTTTCTTT.